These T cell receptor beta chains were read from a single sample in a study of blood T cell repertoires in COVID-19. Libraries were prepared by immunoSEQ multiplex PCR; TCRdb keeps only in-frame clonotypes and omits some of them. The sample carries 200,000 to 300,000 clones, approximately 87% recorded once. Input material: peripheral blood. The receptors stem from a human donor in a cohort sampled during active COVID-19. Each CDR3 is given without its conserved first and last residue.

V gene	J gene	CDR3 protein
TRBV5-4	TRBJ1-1	ASSPRSLYGTEAF
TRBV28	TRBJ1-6	ASNTGTGDSPLH
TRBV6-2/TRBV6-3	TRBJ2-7	ASSYADRRYEQY
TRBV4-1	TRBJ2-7	ASSQPLASGSYEQY
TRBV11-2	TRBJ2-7	ASSLVDSYEQY
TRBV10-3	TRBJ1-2	AISEGTYGYT
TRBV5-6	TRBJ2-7	ASSRDSPRASEQY
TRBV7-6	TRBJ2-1	ASSLLAGDRNEQF
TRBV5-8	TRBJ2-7	ASSLGQGQGLYEQY
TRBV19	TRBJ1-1	ASSSLSGNTEAF
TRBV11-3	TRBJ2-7	ASSLRGTGLYEQY
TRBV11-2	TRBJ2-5	ASSLVLASGRPWETQY
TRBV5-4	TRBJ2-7	ASSLRGNISYEQY
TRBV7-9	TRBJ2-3	ASSLEGVSTDTQY
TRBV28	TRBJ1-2	ASSPRTVVTGYT
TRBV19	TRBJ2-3	ASRAGGVGTDTQY
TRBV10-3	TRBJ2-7	AISGAPSSYEQY
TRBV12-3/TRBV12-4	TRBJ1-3	ASSLASGNTIY
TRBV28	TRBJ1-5	ASSSGLTIQPQH
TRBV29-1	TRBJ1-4	SVSLGADLLGKLF
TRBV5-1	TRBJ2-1	ASNKGTSGRSYNEQF
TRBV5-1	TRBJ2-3	ASSLSGFSSTDTQY
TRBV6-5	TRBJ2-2	ASRDRGKSGELF
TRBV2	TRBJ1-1	ASSGWTGLIQRNTEAF
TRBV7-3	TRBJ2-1	ASSLRVGLRNEQF
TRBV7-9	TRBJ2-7	ASSLEALGHPSSYEQY
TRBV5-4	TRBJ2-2	ASNPGTANTGELF
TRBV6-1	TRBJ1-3	ASSDRQGTGNTIY
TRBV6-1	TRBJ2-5	ASSDPGLQETQY
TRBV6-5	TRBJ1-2	ASSYWETGTEDGYT
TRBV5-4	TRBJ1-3	ASSLSGNTIY
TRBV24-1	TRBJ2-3	ATSVLLEVAGAADTQY
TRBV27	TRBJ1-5	ASSLGTGINQPQH
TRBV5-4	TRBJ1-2	ASRDSTDYGYT
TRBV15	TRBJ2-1	ATSSVSGGEQF
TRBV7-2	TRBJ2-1	ASSFGASGQGEQF
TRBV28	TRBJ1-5	ASSPTVQPQH
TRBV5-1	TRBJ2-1	ASSLKVPGSYNEQF